This TCR beta chain was sequenced in a study of T cell clones after liver transplantation (dated by TCRdb to 2018 to 2020). Describing the broader study: The samples were obtained from ITN030ST, a randomized trial that attempted immunosuppression withdrawal within 2 years after liver transplantation. After a pre-transplant mixed lymphocyte reaction, TCRbeta sequencing was used to pinpoint donor-reactive T cell clones, which were subsequently tracked in post-transplant blood. As an antigen-independent comparator for donor-reactive sequences, third party-reactive TCRbeta sequences were also identified from pre-transplant MLRs. Three of the eight recipients were HCV-positive; the others were transplanted for non-autoimmune, non-viral indications. Subjects received no induction therapy and standard immunosuppression until randomization at 12-24 months post-transplant. Tolerance meant complete immunosuppression withdrawal for at least one year without liver enzymes rising beyond twice the upper limit of normal. Blood samples were taken pre-transplant, pre-randomization before withdrawal, and post-randomization after full withdrawal or failed withdrawal. The studied cohort comprised 8 liver transplant recipients, 3 classified as tolerant and 5 as non-tolerant.

Reading from cysteine to phenylalanine, the CDR3 counts 15 amino acids. CDR3 DNA is the only sequence kept; it has 45 bases, read in frame from the first base. Trimming at the junction amounts to 4 bases on V and 3 bases on J, and the germline ends lie 16 bases apart. Taken from the germline V gene, the CDR1 and CDR2 loops are SGHRS and YFSETQ. Thawed unstimulated PBMCs were stained for CD3, CD4 and CD8 and FACS-sorted into CD3+CD4+ and CD3+CD8+ populations. Each of the 8 studied subjects was randomized to immunosuppression withdrawal. The Qiagen DNeasy Blood and Tissue Kit was used for genomic DNA isolation. Broad study findings and their caveats: Low numbers of available donor cells limited the measurable donor-reactive repertoire in two subjects. The conclusions were preliminary, being limited by small, heterogeneous patient numbers and by non-standardized post-transplant time points. Donor-reactive sequences decreased more than third party-reactive sequences, which suggests partial antigen-specific deletion that was not related to withdrawal success. Without allograft tissue specimens, donor-reactive T cells may have migrated into the graft rather than being deleted. Once repertoire turnover was taken into account, donor-reactive detection showed a significant reduction for CD4 in 7 of 8 subjects and for CD8 in 8 of 8. Circulating donor-reactive CD4 TCRbeta sequences fell significantly post-transplant in most of the 8 subjects, irrespective of tolerance or HCV status.

High-throughput TCRbeta CDR3 sequencing of frozen genomic DNA was performed by immunoSEQ, including PCR amplification, mapping, bias correction and internal controls. As for the original processing: Productive rearrangements were kept, and unique TCRbeta sequences were defined by CDR3 nucleotide sequence plus V and J gene. For classification of a sequence as donor-reactive, at least 5-fold expansion in CFSE-low cells relative to unstimulated pre-transplant cells and a frequency of at least 0.01% were required. Per-subject minimum frequency thresholds, based on the lowest-template unstimulated sample, ensured at least 90% detection power. Jensen-Shannon divergence between the top 1000 TCRbeta sequences after and before transplant was used to measure repertoire turnover. Two-sided Fisher's exact tests were used to test for changes in the detection of donor-reactive sequences. This immuneACCESS table, as held by TCRdb, lists in-frame sequences with V and J called but not all clones. Of the missing ones, under half trace to an unresolved V gene in checked studies; the others have no known cause. From that table come the V and J calls and clone size; the DNA was used to work out D and trimming. The sample contains tens of thousands of clones, less than 75% of them found a single time. The ten largest clones represent around 9.6% of the sample.

As for this clone: Its recognized antigen is unknown. No per-base quality is available; no much larger clone lies one base away.

This TCR was recovered from a human patient who received a liver transplant. After a transplant, the donor of the graft may account for some T cells. The sequence is built from TRBV5-1 and TRBJ2-5; tentative D gene TRBD2, with 5 bases matching. This specimen consisted of CD4+ T cells from blood, obtained at the 22-month timepoint. The CDR3 protein sequence reads: CASSLTRVTKETQYF. The bases read TGCGCCAGCAGCCTTACGAGGGTAACAAAAGAGACCCAGTACTTC.